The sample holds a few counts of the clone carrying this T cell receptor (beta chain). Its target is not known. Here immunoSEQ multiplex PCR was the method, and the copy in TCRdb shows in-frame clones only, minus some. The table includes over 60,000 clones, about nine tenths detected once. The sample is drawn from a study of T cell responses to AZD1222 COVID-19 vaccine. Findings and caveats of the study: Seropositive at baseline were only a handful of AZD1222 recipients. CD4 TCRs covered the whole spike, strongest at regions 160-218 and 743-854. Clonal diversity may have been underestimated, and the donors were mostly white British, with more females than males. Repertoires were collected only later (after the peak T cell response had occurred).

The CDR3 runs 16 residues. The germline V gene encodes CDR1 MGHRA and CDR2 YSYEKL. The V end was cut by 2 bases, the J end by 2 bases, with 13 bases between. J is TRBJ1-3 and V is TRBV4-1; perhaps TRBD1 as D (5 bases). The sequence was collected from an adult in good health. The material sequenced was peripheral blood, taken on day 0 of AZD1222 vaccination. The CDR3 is CASSQITGTTGNTIYF. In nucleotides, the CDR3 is TGCGCCAGCAGCCAAATCACCGGGACGACTGGAAACACCATATATTTT.